This TCR beta chain was recorded in a study of shared clonotypes between healthy human individuals. The CDR3 extends over 12 amino acids. With 1 base removed from V and 7 bases from J, the gap between germline ends came to 7 bases. Germline CDR1 and CDR2: MDHEN and SYDVKM. Some clones are missing from TCRdb's copy, which holds only in-frame ones; the method was immunoSEQ multiplex PCR. This table has around 700,000 clones, approximately 79% appearing once. The chain carries TRBV28 and TRBJ2-5; no reliable D call. This sequence originates from a woman aged 30 to 39 in good health. The sequencing sample was made of memory CD4+ T cells sorted from blood. Subset specified: CD45RA-negative fraction. CDR3 protein: CASSLSWGTQYF. The CDR3 nucleotides are TGTGCCAGCAGTTTATCTTGGGGGACCCAGTACTTC.